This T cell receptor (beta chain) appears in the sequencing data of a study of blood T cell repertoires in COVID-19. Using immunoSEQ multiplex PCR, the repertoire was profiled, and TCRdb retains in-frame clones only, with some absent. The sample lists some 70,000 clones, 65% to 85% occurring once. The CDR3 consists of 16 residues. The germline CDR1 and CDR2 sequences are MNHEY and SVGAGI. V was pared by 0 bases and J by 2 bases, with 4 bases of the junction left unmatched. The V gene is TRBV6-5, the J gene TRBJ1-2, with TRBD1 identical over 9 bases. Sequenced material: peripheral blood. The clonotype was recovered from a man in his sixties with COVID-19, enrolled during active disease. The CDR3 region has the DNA TGTGCCAGCAGTTACTCGGGGACAGGGATAAACTATGGCTACACCTTC. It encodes CASSYSGTGINYGYTF.